This entry concerns a single T cell receptor beta chain. This sample is drawn from a study of cytomegalovirus exposure and HLA in healthy donors. PCR employed 60 Vbeta and 13 Jbeta primers. TCRdb's copy holds only in-frame clones and misses some; the assay was immunoSEQ multiplex PCR. In total, the table holds 65,000 to 95,000 clones. Though probably carrying unrecorded immune exposures, donors were nominally healthy at sampling. The J segment lost 8 bases and the V segment lost 0 bases, leaving 9 bases of the junction unmatched. The length of the CDR3 is 16 residues. The germline gives CDR1 LGHNA, CDR2 YNFKEQ.

This chain links TRBV4-2 with TRBJ2-5; 10 bases fit TRBD2. The specimen sequenced was PBMCs. This clonotype was sampled from a man younger than 45 in good health and CMV-seronegative. The CDR3 spells CASSQEASGGGYTQYF. The CDR3, as DNA: TGTGCCAGCAGCCAAGAAGCTAGCGGGGGCGGCTACACCCAGTACTTC.